This T cell receptor beta chain emerged from a study of blood T cell repertoires in COVID-19 (dated by TCRdb to about 2020). With regard to the full study: Samples from collaborators originated in the United States, Italy and Spain and spanned both the acute and convalescent phases of COVID-19. The prospective study material was composed of cDNA or gDNA derived from T cells, B-cell-depleted T cells, or PBMCs. Deeply sampled blood TCRbeta repertoires from subjects exposed to, actively infected with, or recovered from COVID-19 were included in the dataset. The repertoires were released in a freely available public database meant as a resource for research on the immune response to SARS-CoV-2. The samples were drawn from two sources: the first 160 participants of the ongoing ImmuneRACE study, and 1,200 or so subjects contributed by 6 global collaborators. A de-identified subject ID, COVID-19 status, age in years and sex were almost always included in the sample metadata. Where HLA class I and class II types were available, the types were taken from metadata supplied by the sample provider, not from assay-based typing. Broader findings and caveats from the paper: The quantity of clinical and demographic metadata differed by source and by participant and was supplied without curation.

The immunoSEQ Assay, a bias-controlled multiplex PCR, was used to amplify TCRbeta CDR3 regions from genomic DNA. The paper's data handling went like this. Nucleated cell counts per sample were estimated from amplification of reference gene primers within the assay. To quantify the absolute abundance of each unique TCRbeta CDR3 rearrangement, sequence reads were collapsed and filtered. Productive Simpson clonality was computed per sample as the square root of Simpson's diversity index over productive rearrangements. The table was pulled from immuneACCESS by TCRdb, which kept in-frame rearrangements only. Such tables lose some clones; where checked, under half of the loss comes from unresolved V genes, and the rest has no known cause. The DNA gave D and trimming, while V, J and clone size come from that table. Across this sample there are around 260,000 clones, with around 90% seen only once. Roughly 10% of the sample goes to the ten largest clones.

Unmatched junction bases come to 8, with V trimmed by 0 bases and J by 5 bases. The CDR3 numbers 16 residues from cysteine through phenylalanine. The sequence is cut down to CDR3 DNA, 48 bases in frame from base 1. The germline V gene (reference sequence) provides CDR1 LGHDT and CDR2 YNNKEL. Details on this clone: Its antigen target is currently unknown. There are no base qualities to consult, and no much larger clone falls within one base.

At one collaborating source in Seattle, patients were enrolled during active infection and were followed longitudinally through the course of disease. Collaborating institutions collected whole blood in K2EDTA tubes following their own protocols. For TCRbeta analysis, collaborators shipped samples in one of three forms: frozen whole blood, isolated PBMCs, or DNA extracted from either of those sample types. Specimen: peripheral blood. This sequence originates from a woman aged 65 to 85 with COVID-19, enrolled during active disease. The chain joins TRBV3-1 (or the pseudogene TRBV3-2) to TRBJ2-7, and 9 junction bases match TRBD1. CDR3 loop: CASSQDGGQGSHEQYF. The bases read TGTGCCAGCAGCCAAGATGGGGGACAGGGTTCCCACGAGCAGTACTTC.